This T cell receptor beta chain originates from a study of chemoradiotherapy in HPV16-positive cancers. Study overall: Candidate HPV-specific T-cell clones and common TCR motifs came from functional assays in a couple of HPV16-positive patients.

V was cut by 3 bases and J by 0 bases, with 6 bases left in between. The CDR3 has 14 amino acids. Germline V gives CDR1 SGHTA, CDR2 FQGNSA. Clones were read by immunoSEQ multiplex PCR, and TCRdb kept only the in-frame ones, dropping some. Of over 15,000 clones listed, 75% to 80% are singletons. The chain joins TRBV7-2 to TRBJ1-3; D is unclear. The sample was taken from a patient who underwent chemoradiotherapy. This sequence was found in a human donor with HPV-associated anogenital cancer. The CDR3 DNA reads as TGTGCCAGCAGCTTCCGGAACTCTGGAAACACCATATATTTT. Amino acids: CASSFRNSGNTIYF. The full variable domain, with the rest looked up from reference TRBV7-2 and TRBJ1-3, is GAGVSQSPSNKVTEKGKDVELRCDPISGHTALYWYRQSLGQGLEFLIYFQGNSAPDKSGLPSDRFSAERTGGSVSTLTIQRTQQEDSAVYLCASSFRNSGNTIYFGEGSWLTVV.